Reported below is one T cell receptor (beta chain). Clones were read by immunoSEQ multiplex PCR, and TCRdb kept only the in-frame ones, dropping some. Of tens of thousands of clones in the sample, 75% to 85% are singletons; the top ten hold 1.1%. The data originate from a study of OX40 agonist ivuxolimab in advanced cancers. The V gene's germline CDR1 is MNHEY and CDR2 SVGAGI. The CDR3 sequence is 13 residues long. The germline V and J ends were trimmed by 7 bases and 4 bases, with 13 bases remaining between them. Sample: CD4+ or CD8+ T cells sorted from blood, taken in a trial of the OX40 agonist ivuxolimab. J is TRBJ1-2 and V is TRBV6-5; D gene ambiguous. The sequence was collected from an adult with an advanced solid tumor such as melanoma, head and neck, liver or kidney cancer. The CDR3 region has the DNA TGTGCCAGCACCCCCGGAGGACGCTATGGCTACACCTTC. It translates to CASTPGGRYGYTF.